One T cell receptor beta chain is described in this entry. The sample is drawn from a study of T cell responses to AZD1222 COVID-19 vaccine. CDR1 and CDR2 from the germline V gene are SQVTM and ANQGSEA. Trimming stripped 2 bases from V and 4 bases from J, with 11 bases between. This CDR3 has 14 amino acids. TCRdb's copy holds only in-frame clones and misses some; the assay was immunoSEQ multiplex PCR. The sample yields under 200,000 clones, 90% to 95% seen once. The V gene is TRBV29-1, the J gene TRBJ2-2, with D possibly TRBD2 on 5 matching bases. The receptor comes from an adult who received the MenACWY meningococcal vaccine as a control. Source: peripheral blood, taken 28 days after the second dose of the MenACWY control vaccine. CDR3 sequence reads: CSVERGQSTGELFF. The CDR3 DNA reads TGCAGCGTTGAAAGAGGGCAGTCCACCGGGGAGCTGTTTTTT.